This T cell receptor (beta chain) was sequenced in a study of memory CD8 T cells in hepatitis C reinfection. The wider study: Two donors resolved primary infection, then developed chronic reinfection. Reinfection meant HCV RNA positivity after two negatives ≥60 days apart.

V shed 4 bases and J shed 11 bases, with 13 bases lying between them. This CDR3 is 12 amino acids long. Germline V gene sequence: CDR1 SGHDT, CDR2 YYEEEE. Assay: immunoSEQ multiplex PCR; the TCRdb copy retains only in-frame clones and omits some. Of 50,000 or so clones in the sample, about nine tenths were seen once. Regarding the study as a whole: Only a handful of donors prevented definitive conclusions about public clonotypes.

A remark on this clone: Its cognate antigen is unknown.

The time point was: pre-reinfection, 55 to 20 weeks before reinfection detection. TCR sequencing was done directly ex vivo on sorted cells, without expansion in vitro. At all three reinfection time points, viable CD3+ CD8+ CD45RO- cells from a couple of donors served as controls. The sample consisted of naive CD8+ T cells sorted from blood. This receptor was obtained from a man aged 18 to 35 with hepatitis C virus infection. This chain joins TRBV5-6 and TRBJ1-3; tentatively, D is TRBD1 (5 bases). CDR3: CASSLLQGPIYF. The CDR3 DNA reads TGTGCCAGCAGCCTCCTCCAGGGCCCCATATATTTT. Complete variable domain (other parts from reference TRBV5-6 and TRBJ1-3): DAGVTQSPTHLIKTRGQQVTLRCSPKSGHDTVSWYQQALGQGPQFIFQYYEEEERQRGNFPDRFSGHQFPNYSSELNVNALLLGDSALYLCASSLLQGPIYFGEGSWLTVV.